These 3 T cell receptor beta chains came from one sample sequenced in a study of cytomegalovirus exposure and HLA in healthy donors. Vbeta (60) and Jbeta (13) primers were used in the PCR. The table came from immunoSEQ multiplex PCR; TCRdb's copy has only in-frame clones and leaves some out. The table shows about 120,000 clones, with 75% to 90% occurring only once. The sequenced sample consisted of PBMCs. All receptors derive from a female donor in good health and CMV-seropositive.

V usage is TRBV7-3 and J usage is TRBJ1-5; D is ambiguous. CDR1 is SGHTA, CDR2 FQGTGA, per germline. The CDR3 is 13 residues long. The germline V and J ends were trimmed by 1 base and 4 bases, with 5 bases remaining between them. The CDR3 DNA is TGTGCCAGCAGCTTAAGCGGGAATCAGCCCCAGCATTTT. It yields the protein CASSLSGNQPQHF.

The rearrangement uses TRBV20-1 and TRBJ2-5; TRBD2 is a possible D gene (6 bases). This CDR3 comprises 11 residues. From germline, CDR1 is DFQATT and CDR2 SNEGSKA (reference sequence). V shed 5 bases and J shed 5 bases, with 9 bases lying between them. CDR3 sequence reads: CSAGGRETQYF. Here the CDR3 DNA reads TGCAGTGCTGGGGGGAGGGAGACCCAGTACTTC.

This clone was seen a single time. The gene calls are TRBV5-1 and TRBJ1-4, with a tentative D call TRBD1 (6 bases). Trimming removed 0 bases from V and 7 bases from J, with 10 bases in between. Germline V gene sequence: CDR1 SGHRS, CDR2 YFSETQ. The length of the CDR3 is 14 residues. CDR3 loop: CASSLGYRAEKLFF. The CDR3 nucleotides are TGCGCCAGCAGCTTGGGATACAGGGCTGAAAAACTGTTTTTT.